The 4 T cell receptor beta chains listed next were all sequenced from one sample in a study of quantifying T cell responses using KT2 cells. Study-wide context: Reverse transcription used primers in the TCR alpha and beta constant regions.

Each cDNA got a UMI-containing oligo ligated at its 3' end. First-round PCR used three to four cycles and beta primers RC1.1 and RC1.2 covering TRBC1 and TRBC2. TCRdb re-analysed the UMI-ligation and nested PCR reads in MiXCR, keeping a single row per CDR3 protein. The data contain 42,000 or so distinct CDR3 sequences, approximately 17% of them singletons. What was sequenced was PBMCs spiked with cells of the T cell clone KT2. The receptors were gathered from a human donor.

The chain links TRBV10-3 to TRBJ1-1, with D possibly being TRBD1 (6 bases). Germline CDR1 ENHRY, CDR2 SYGVKD. The V and J ends lost 9 bases and 7 bases respectively, with 18 bases between them. There are 13 residues in the CDR3. CDR3 residues: CAMSPGHSNEAFF. For the CDR3, the DNA is TGTGCCATGTCCCCGGGACACTCAAATGAAGCTTTCTTT.

The chain combines TRBV19 with TRBJ1-5; possibly TRBD1 for D (5 bases). The CDR3 contains 15 residues. Deletions cut 2 bases from V and 4 bases from J, with 12 bases between. The germline gives CDR1 LNHDA, CDR2 SQIVND (reference sequence). The DNA for the CDR3 is TGTGCCAGTAGTATATCAACAGGAGGGAATCAGCCCCAGCATTTT. Its translation is CASSISTGGNQPQHF.

This clonotype was seen a handful of times. The chain carries TRBV4-2 and TRBJ1-1; no reliable D call. Trimming took 5 bases from V and 2 from J, leaving 15 bases between them. The CDR3 contains 15 residues. The germline gives CDR1 LGHNA, CDR2 YNFKEQ. In nucleotides, the CDR3 is TGTGCCAGCAGCTCCTCCCCAGGCGTCAACACTGAAGCTTTCTTT. Protein product: CASSSSPGVNTEAFF.

The table lists this clonotype with a few counts. V is TRBV5-6 and J is TRBJ1-1; D is ambiguous. V shed 0 bases and J shed 4 bases, with 1 base lying between them. This CDR3 spans 11 amino acids. Germline V CDR1 and CDR2: SGHDT, YYEEEE. The CDR3 sequence: CASSLATEAFF. As DNA, the CDR3 is TGTGCCAGCAGCTTGGCCACTGAAGCTTTCTTT.